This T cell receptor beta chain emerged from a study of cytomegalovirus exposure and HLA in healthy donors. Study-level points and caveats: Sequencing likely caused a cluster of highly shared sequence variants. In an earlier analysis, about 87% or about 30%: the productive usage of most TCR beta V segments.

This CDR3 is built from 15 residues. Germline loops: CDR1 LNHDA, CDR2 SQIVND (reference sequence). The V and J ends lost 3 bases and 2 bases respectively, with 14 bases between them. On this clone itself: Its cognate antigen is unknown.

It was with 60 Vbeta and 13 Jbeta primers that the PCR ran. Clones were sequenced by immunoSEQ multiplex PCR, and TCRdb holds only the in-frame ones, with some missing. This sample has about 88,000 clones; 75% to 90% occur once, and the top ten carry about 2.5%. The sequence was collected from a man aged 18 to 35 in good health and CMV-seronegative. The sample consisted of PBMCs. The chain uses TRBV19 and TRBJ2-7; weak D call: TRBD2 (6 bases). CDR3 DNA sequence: TGTGCCAGTAGTATCATCTGGGGGGAGGCCTACGAGCAGTACTTC. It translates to CASSIIWGEAYEQYF. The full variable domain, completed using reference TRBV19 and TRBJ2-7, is DGGITQSPKYLFRKEGQNVTLSCEQNLNHDAMYWYRQDPGQGLRLIYYSQIVNDFQKGDIAEGYSVSREKKESFPLTVTSAQKNPTAFYLCASSIIWGEAYEQYFGPGTRLTVT.